This TCR beta chain was recorded in a study of cytomegalovirus exposure and HLA in healthy donors. Details on this clone: Its cognate antigen is unknown.

Germline CDR1 is MDHEN and CDR2 is SYDVKM. The V gene lost 4 bases and the J gene lost 0 bases, with 9 bases spanning the gap. The length of the CDR3 is 14 residues. Vbeta (60) and Jbeta (13) primers were used in the PCR. As originally analysed: In a later analysis, approximately 80 million unique TCR beta chains included roughly 11 million shared by two or more donors. Measured with immunoSEQ multiplex PCR; TCRdb has only the in-frame clones, and not every one. V, J and clone size reflect that table, while D and trimming were determined from the DNA. The table shows 150,000 to 200,000 clones, with roughly 85% occurring only once. Study-wide results and caveats: Prediction of most subjects' HLA-A and HLA-B alleles by TCR beta sequences was reportedly accurate.

The source material was PBMCs. The source of this sequence is a woman aged 18-29 years in good health and CMV-seronegative. The chain joins TRBV28 to TRBJ1-1; D is uncertain. The CDR3: CASSSASMNTEAFF. In DNA form, the CDR3 reads TGTGCCAGCAGTTCAGCTAGCATGAACACTGAAGCTTTCTTT.